Below are 5 T cell receptor beta chains sequenced from a single sample in a study of blood T cells in healthy people across ages. Sample-barcoded 5' priming and a J-beta primer mix drove a second PCR of roughly 7 to 11 cycles. Each CDR3 protein gets one entry after TCRdb re-called the 5' RACE reads with MiXCR. This table has more than 550,000 distinct CDR3 sequences, 20% to 25% appearing once. The sequencing sample was made of blood. Receptors originate from a man between 65 and 85 years old in good health.

The chain carries TRBV4-3 and TRBJ2-3, with 13 bases fitting TRBD2. CDR1 is LGHNA and CDR2 is YSLEER in the germline V gene. CDR3 length equals 19 residues. J was trimmed by 4 bases and V by 2 bases; bases with no gene match: 12. As DNA, the CDR3 is TGCGCCAGCAGCCAATTAGCCGGGACTAGCGGGAATGGTGCAGATACGCAGTATTTT. Its protein product is CASSQLAGTSGNGADTQYF.

Notes on this clonotype: At one boundary the junction diverges from the germline segment, which might be a read error. V gene TRBV3-1 combines with J gene TRBJ1-2; D call uncertain. This CDR3 region has 11 residues. Germline V CDR1 and CDR2: LGHDT, YNNKEL (reference sequence). The CDR3 region is CASSRESGYAF. The CDR3 DNA sequence: TGTGCCAGCAGCCGCGAAAGTGGCTACGCCTTC.

In its sample, this clonotype was seen a few times. This chain connects TRBV3-1 to TRBJ2-5; TRBD1 is a possible D gene (5 bases). Trimming took 2 bases from V and 1 from J, leaving 11 bases between them. This CDR3 region has 15 residues. Germline V gives CDR1 LGHDT, CDR2 YNNKEL (reference sequence). CDR3 loop: CASSQLQGFQETQYF. In DNA, the CDR3 is TGTGCCAGCAGCCAACTTCAGGGCTTCCAAGAGACCCAGTACTTC.

CDR3 region: CASSPLGQGGYGYTF. In DNA, the CDR3 is TGTGCCAGCAGCCCCCTGGGGCAGGGGGGGTATGGCTACACCTTC. The V call is TRBV7-9, the J call TRBJ1-2; 7 bases fit TRBD1. The CDR3 has 15 residues. The germline V gene has CDR1 SEHNR and CDR2 FQNEAQ (reference sequence). V dropped 5 bases and J dropped 5; count of bases not matched to a gene: 11.

The V and J genes are TRBV7-9 and TRBJ2-7; no clear D. Looked up from germline, CDR1 is SEHNR and CDR2 is FQNEAQ (reference sequence). CDR3 length: 15 amino acids. V lost 1 base to trimming and J lost 0 bases, with 10 bases between them. The CDR3 DNA reads as TGTGCCAGCAGCTTAGTATCAGTGAGCTCCTACGAGCAGTACTTC. This gives the protein CASSLVSVSSYEQYF.